This TCR beta chain comes out of a study of T-cell reconstitution after alpha-beta-depleted transplantation in children. A TCRbeta library incorporating unique molecular identifiers was prepared. TCRdb fed the PCR reads into MiXCR, producing one record per CDR3 protein. The sample records hundreds of thousands of distinct CDR3 sequences, about a sixth being singletons. Details on this clonotype: The conserved final phenylalanine or tryptophan is absent from the CDR3, which likely points to a read error.

Germline-derived CDR1 and CDR2 are DFQATT and SNEGSKA (reference sequence). The CDR3 is 15 amino acids. J lost 7 bases, V lost 8 bases, and 17 bases had no gene match. The chain combines TRBV20-1 with TRBJ2-1; 7 bases agree with TRBD2. This receptor was obtained from a human donor who donated a stem cell graft to a child with acute lymphoblastic leukemia. The source material was PBMCs from the stem cell graft donor, sampled from the stem cell graft. This CDR3 reads CSKGGTPLGRNEQFL. DNA for the CDR3: TGCAGTAAAGGTGGGACCCCCCTCGGGAGGAATGAGCAGTTCTTG.